One T cell receptor beta chain is described in this entry. This specimen belongs to a study of blood T cell repertoires in COVID-19. The overall study: The analysed material was cDNA or gDNA that came from T cells, B-cell-depleted T cells, or PBMCs.

In Seattle, patients joined the study during active infection and were tracked longitudinally. How the authors handled the data: Amplified reference gene primers provided the basis for estimating nucleated cell counts. The repertoire was sequenced with immunoSEQ multiplex PCR; TCRdb's copy has only in-frame clones and lacks some. V, J and clone size derive from that table, while D and trimming were established from the DNA sequence. The profile covers around 120,000 clones, with nearly 90% appearing a single time and 3.5% to 4.5% taken by the ten largest. Germline V lookup: CDR1 SNHLY, CDR2 FYNNEI. V lost 4 bases and J lost 0, with 7 bases in between. The CDR3 contains 14 residues.

The sequencing input was peripheral blood. This chain joins TRBV2 and TRBJ1-5; D not resolved. The origin of this receptor is an older woman with COVID-19, enrolled during active disease. CDR3 coding DNA: TGTGCCAGCAGTGCAACATCTAGCAATCAGCCCCAGCATTTT. It specifies CASSATSSNQPQHF.